This TCR beta chain was identified in a study of T cell responses to AZD1222 COVID-19 vaccine. Generated by immunoSEQ multiplex PCR, the TCRdb table keeps only in-frame clones and is missing some. This repertoire shows some 120,000 clones, about 89% found once; its top ten account for roughly 1.5%. Notes on this clone: What it binds is unknown.

Study outcomes and limitations: Dominant CD4 TCR responses targeted spike regions 160-218 and 743-854. Repertoires were sampled only after the peak T cell response.

The V end lost 7 bases, the J end lost 0 bases, and 12 bases lay between the germline ends. The CDR3 is 14 residues long. Germline assignment: CDR1 MNHEY and CDR2 SVGAGI. The rearrangement joins TRBV6-5 to TRBJ1-1; D unresolved. This clonotype was sampled from an adult in good health. The sequences come from peripheral blood, collected on day 0 of AZD1222 vaccination. The CDR3 region is CASITSGMNTEAFF. The CDR3 DNA reads TGTGCCAGCATTACCTCGGGAATGAACACTGAAGCTTTCTTT.